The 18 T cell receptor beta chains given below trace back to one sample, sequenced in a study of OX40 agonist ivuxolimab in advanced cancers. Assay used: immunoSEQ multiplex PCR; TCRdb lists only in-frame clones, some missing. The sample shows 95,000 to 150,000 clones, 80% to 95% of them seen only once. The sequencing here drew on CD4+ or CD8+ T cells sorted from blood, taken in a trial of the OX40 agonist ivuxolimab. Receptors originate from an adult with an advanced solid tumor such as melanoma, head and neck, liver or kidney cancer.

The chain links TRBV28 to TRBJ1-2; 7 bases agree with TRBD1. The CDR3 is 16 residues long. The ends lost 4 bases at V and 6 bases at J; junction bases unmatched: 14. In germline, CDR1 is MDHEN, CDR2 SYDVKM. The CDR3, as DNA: TGTGCCAGCAGTTCCCCCCAAACTCTCAGGGGGAATGGCTACACCTTC. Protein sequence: CASSSPQTLRGNGYTF.

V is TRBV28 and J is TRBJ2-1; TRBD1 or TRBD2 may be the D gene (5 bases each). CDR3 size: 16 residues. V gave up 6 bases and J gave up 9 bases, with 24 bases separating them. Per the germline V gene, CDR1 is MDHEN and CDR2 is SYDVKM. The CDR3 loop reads CASRYGGARGGSEQFF. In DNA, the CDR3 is TGTGCCAGCAGGTATGGTGGGGCCCGCGGAGGTAGTGAGCAGTTCTTC.

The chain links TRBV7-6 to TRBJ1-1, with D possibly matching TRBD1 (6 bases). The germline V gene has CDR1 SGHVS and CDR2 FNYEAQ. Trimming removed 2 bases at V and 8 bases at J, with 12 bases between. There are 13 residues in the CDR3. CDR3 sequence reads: CASSLTRTAEAFF. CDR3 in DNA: TGTGCCAGCAGCTTAACTCGGACAGCCGAAGCTTTCTTT.

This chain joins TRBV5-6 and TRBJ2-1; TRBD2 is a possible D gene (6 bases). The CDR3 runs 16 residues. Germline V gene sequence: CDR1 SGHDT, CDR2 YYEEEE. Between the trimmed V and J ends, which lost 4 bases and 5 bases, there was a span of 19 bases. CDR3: CASSLPRGRTDNEQFF. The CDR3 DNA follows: TGTGCCAGCAGCCTCCCCCGGGGGAGGACCGACAATGAGCAGTTCTTC.

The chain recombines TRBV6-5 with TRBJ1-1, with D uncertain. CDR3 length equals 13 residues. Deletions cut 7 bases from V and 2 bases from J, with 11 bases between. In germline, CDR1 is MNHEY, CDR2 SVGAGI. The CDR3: CASTKQTNTEAFF. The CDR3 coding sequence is TGTGCCAGCACTAAACAGACAAACACTGAAGCTTTCTTT.

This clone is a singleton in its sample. CDR3 bases: TGTGCCAGCAGCCGATATCCCACCGGGGAGCTGTTTTTT. This encodes CASSRYPTGELFF. The V call is TRBV7-2, the J call TRBJ2-2; D is unresolved. Germline CDR1 SGHTA, CDR2 FQGNSA. The ends were cut back, 5 bases at V and 4 bases at J, with 8 bases in the middle. This CDR3 is built from 13 residues.

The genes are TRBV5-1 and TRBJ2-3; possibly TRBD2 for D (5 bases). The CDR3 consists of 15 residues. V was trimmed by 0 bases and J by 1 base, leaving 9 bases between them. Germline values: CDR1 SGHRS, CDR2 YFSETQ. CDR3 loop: CASSLVTSGTDTQYF. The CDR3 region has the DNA TGCGCCAGCAGCTTGGTAACTAGTGGCACAGATACGCAGTATTTT.

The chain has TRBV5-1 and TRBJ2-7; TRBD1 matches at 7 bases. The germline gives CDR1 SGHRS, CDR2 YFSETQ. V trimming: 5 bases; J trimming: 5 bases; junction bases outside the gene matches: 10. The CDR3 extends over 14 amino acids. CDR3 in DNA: TGCGCCAGCAGTAGTTTACAGGGGCAGAACGAGCAGTACTTC. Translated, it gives CASSSLQGQNEQYF.

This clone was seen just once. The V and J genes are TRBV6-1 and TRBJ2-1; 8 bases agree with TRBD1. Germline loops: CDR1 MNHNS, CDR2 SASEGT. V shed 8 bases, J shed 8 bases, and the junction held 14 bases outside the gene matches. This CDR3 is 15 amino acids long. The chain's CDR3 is CASLIGQGAHYEQFF. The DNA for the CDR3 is TGTGCCAGCCTGATTGGGCAGGGGGCACATTATGAGCAGTTCTTC.

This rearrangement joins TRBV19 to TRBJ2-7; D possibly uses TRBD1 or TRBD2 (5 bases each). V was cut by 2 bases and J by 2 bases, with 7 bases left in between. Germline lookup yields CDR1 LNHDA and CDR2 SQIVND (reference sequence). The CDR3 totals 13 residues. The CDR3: CASSIPGPYEQYF. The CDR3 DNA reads TGTGCCAGTAGTATACCGGGACCCTACGAGCAGTACTTC.

CDR3 sequence (DNA): TGTGCCAGTAGTAATACGCGGACGGCTAACTATGGCTACACCTTC. This gives the protein CASSNTRTANYGYTF. The rearrangement links TRBV19 to TRBJ1-2; D remains ambiguous. The length of the CDR3 is 15 residues. Looked up from germline, CDR1 is LNHDA and CDR2 is SQIVND (reference sequence). Trimming took 4 bases from V and 0 from J, leaving 12 bases between them.

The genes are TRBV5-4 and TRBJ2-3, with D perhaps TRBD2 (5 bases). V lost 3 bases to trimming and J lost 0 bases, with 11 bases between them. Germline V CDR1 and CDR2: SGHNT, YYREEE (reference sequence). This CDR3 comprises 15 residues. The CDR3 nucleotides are TGTGCCAGCAGCTGGCGACTACCCAGCACAGATACGCAGTATTTT. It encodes CASSWRLPSTDTQYF.

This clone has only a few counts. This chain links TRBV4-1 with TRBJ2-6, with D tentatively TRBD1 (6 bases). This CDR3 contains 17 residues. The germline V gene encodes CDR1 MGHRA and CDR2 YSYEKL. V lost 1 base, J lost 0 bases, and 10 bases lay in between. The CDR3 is CASSQARQASGANVLTF. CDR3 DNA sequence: TGCGCCAGCAGCCAAGCCCGACAGGCCTCTGGGGCCAACGTCCTGACTTTC.

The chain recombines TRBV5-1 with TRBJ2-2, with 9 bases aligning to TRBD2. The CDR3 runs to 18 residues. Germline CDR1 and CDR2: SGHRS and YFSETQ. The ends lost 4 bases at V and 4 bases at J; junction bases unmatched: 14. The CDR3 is CASSPEWRGGSSTGELFF. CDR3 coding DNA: TGCGCCAGCAGCCCGGAATGGCGGGGGGGCTCGAGCACCGGGGAGCTGTTTTTT. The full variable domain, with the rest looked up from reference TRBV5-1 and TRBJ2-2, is KAGVTQTPRYLIKTRGQQVTLSCSPISGHRSVSWYQQTPGQGLQFLFEYFSETQRNKGNFPGRFSGRQFSNSRSEMNVSTLELGDSALYLCASSPEWRGGSSTGELFFGEGSRLTVL.

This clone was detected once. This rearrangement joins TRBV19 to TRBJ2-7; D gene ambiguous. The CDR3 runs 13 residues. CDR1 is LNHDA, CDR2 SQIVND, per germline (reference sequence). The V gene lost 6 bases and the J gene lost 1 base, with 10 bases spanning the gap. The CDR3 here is CASSPLGSYEQYF. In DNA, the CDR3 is TGTGCCAGTAGCCCCCTGGGGTCCTACGAGCAGTACTTC. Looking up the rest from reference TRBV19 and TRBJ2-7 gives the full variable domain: DGGITQSPKYLFRKEGQNVTLSCEQNLNHDAMYWYRQDPGQGLRLIYYSQIVNDFQKGDIAEGYSVSREKKESFPLTVTSAQKNPTAFYLCASSPLGSYEQYFGPGTRLTVT.

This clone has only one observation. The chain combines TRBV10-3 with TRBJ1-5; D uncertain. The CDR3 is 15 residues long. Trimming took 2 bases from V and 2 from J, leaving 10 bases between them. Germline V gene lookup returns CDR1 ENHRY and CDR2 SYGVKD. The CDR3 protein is CAISEGRAGNQPQHF. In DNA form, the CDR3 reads TGTGCCATCAGTGAGGGGAGGGCCGGCAATCAGCCCCAGCATTTT.

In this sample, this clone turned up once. Written as DNA, the CDR3 is TGTGCCAGCAGCTTAAGAGATACGCAGTATTTT. Translated, it gives CASSLRDTQYF. The chain couples TRBV7-2 to TRBJ2-3; D unresolved. Trimming shortened V by 2 bases and J by 5 bases, and 2 bases separated the two germline ends. From germline, CDR1 is SGHTA and CDR2 FQGNSA. The CDR3 loop spans 11 amino acids.

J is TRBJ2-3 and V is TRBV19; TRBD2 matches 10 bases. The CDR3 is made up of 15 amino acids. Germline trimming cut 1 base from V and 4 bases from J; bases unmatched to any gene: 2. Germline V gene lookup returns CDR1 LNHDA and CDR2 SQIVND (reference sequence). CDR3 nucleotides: TGTGCCAGTAGTATAGCTAGCGGGGGACCAGATACGCAGTATTTT. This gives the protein CASSIASGGPDTQYF.